A selection of T cell receptor beta chains follows, all from one sample in a study of beta chain features in type 1 diabetes. The method was immunoSEQ multiplex PCR; TCRdb's version includes in-frame clones alone and lacks a portion of them. The sample lists 550,000 to 850,000 clones; roughly 12% were seen once. Sequencing was performed on naive CD4+ T cells from blood. Receptors were obtained from a young man with type 1 diabetes. CDR3s include the opening cysteine and the closing phenylalanine or tryptophan. The D gene is left open where the match is weak. Size is omitted from some rows. Given values are once, few, many or a class for expanded clones.

>TRBV28|17|TRBD2|TRBJ2-1|-
TGTGCCAGCAGTTTATCGGCGGGGGGCCGTACCTACAATGAGCAGTTCTTC
CASSLSAGGRTYNEQFF
>TRBV12-5|11|-|TRBJ1-1|-
TGTGCTAGTAGGATGGACACTGAAGCTTTCTTT
CASRMDTEAFF
>TRBV30|14|-|TRBJ2-3|-
TGTGCCTGGACCGAGGAGGGAATCACAGATACGCAGTATTTT
CAWTEEGITDTQYF
>TRBV4-1|15|-|TRBJ2-7|few
TGCGCCAGCAGCCAAGATCTCGTCAGCTCCTACGAGCAGTACTTC
CASSQDLVSSYEQYF
>TRBV25-1|14|-|TRBJ2-3|few
TGTGCCAGCAGAGGGCAGGGTGGCACAGATACGCAGTATTTT
CASRGQGGTDTQYF
>TRBV6-5|16|-|TRBJ2-1|-
TGTGCCAGCAGTTCGCGGGGCTTCCCCCCTACCAATGAGCAGTTCTTC
CASSSRGFPPTNEQFF
>TRBV14|11|-|TRBJ1-2|-
TGTGCCAGCAGCCCGAGGACCGACTACACCTTC
CASSPRTDYTF
>TRBV28|13|-|TRBJ2-2|few
TGTGCCAGCACCGGGGAGAACACCGGGGAGCTGTTTTTT
CASTGENTGELFF
>TRBV30|14|-|TRBJ1-2|-
TGTGCCTGGAGTGTACGACCCCCTCTCTATGGCTACACCTTC
CAWSVRPPLYGYTF
>TRBV6-6|13|TRBD2|TRBJ2-3|-
TGTGCCAGCCGAGCGGGGAGCACAGATACGCAGTATTTT
CASRAGSTDTQYF
>TRBV6-6|15|TRBD2|TRBJ2-7|few
TGTGCCAGCAGTTACTCCCGGACTAGCCCCTACGAGCAGTACTTC
CASSYSRTSPYEQYF
>TRBV19|12|TRBD1|TRBJ1-1|-
TGTGCCAGCTTAGGGGACAGCACTGAAGCTTTCTTT
CASLGDSTEAFF